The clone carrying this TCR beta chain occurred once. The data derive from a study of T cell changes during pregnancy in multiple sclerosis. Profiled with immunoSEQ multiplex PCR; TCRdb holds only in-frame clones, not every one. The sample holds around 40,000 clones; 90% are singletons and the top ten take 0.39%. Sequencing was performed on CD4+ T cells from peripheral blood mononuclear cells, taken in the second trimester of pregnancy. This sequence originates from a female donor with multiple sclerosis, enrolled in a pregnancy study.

This CDR3 is CASSESGDYGYTF. CDR3 DNA: TGTGCCAGCAGTGAGTCGGGTGACTATGGCTACACCTTC. The chain joins TRBV2 to TRBJ1-2; D is unresolved. The CDR3 has 13 residues. Deletions cut 3 bases from V and 3 bases from J, with 8 bases between. Germline CDR1 SNHLY, CDR2 FYNNEI. Full variable domain (missing parts from reference TRBV2 and TRBJ1-2): EPEVTQTPSHQVTQMGQEVILRCVPISNHLYFYWYRQILGQKVEFLVSFYNNEISEKSEIFDDQFSVERPDGSNFTLKIRSTKLEDSAMYFCASSESGDYGYTFGSGTRLTVV.